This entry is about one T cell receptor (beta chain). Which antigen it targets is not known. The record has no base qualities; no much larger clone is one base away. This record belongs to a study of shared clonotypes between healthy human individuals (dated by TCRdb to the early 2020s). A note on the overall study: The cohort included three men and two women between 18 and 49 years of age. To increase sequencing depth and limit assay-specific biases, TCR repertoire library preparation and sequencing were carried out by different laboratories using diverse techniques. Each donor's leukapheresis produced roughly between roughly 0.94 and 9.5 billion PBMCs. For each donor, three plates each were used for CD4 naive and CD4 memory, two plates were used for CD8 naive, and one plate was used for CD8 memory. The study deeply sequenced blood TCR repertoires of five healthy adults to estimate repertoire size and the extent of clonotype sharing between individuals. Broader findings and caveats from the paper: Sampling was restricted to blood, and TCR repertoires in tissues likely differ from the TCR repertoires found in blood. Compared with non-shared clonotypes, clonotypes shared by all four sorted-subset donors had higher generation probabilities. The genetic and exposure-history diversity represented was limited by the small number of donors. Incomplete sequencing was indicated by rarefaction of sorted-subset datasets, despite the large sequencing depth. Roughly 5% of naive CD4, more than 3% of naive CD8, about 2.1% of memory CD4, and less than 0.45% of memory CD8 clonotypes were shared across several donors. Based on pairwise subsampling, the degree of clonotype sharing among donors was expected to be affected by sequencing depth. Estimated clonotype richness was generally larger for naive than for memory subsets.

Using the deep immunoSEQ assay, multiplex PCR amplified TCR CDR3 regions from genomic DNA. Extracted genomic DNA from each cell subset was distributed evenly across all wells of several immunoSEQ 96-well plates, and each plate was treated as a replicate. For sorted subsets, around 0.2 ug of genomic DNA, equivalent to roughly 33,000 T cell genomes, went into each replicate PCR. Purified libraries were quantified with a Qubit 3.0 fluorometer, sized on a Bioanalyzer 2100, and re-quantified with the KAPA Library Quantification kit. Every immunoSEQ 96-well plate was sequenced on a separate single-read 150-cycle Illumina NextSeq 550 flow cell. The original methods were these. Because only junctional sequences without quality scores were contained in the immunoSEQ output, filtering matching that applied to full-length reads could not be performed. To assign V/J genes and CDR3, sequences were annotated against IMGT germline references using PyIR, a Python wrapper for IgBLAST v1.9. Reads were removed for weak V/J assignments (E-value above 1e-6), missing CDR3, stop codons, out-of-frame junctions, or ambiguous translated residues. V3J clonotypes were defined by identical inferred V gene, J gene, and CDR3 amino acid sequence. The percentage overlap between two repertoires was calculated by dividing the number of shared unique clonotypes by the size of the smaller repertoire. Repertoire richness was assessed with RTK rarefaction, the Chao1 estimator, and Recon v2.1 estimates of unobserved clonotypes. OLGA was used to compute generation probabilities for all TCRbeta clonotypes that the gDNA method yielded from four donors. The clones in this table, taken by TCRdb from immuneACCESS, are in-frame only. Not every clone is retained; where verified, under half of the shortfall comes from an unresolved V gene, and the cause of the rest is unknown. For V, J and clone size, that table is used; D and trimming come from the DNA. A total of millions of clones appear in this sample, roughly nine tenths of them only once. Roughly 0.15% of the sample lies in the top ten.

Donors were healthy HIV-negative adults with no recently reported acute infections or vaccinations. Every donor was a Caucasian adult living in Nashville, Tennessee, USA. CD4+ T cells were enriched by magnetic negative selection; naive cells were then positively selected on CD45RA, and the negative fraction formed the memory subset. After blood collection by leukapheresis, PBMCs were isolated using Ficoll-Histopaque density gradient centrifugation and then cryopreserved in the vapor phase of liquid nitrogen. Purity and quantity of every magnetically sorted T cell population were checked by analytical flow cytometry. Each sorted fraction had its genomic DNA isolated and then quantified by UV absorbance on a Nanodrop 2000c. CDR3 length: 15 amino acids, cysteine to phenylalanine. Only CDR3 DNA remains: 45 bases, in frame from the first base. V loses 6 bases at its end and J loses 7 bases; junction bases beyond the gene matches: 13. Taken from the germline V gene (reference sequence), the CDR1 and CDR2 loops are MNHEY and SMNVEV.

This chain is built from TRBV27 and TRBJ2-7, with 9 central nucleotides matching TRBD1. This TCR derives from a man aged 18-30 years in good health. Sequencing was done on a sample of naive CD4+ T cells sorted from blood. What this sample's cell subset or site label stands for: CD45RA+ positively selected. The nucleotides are TGTGCCAGCAGGCCGCAGTGGGACAGGGTCCGGGAGCAGTACTTC. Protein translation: CASRPQWDRVREQYF.